Here is one T cell receptor (beta chain) with its context. Repertoires were generated with immunoSEQ multiplex PCR, while TCRdb's copy carries only in-frame clones and drops some. The data hold tens of thousands of clones, with 65% to 85% observed a single time. The data are from a study of blood T cell repertoires in COVID-19. This CDR3 region has 15 residues. With V trimmed by 6 bases and J by 6 bases, 8 bases remained unmatched. CDR1 and CDR2 (germline): SNHLY, FYNNEI. The material sequenced was peripheral blood. The V and J genes are TRBV2 and TRBJ2-2; 9 bases line up with TRBD2. The receptor comes from a woman older than 75 with active or convalescent COVID-19. This CDR3 reads CASSGSGGFAGELFF. The CDR3 DNA reads TGTGCCAGCAGCGGAAGCGGGGGGTTCGCCGGGGAGCTGTTTTTT.